The clone carrying this TCR beta chain was seen once. Here immunoSEQ multiplex PCR was the method, and the copy in TCRdb shows in-frame clones only, minus some. The table has about 2 million clones, over 85% seen once. The data stem from a study of shared clonotypes between healthy human individuals. Germline-derived CDR1 and CDR2 are SNHLY and FYNNEI. Losses at the gene ends were 4 bases for V and 6 bases for J; bases not matched to a gene: 6. The CDR3 is 13 residues long. Naive-designated CD8 cells lacked CD45RO, were positively enriched for CCR7, and omitted terminally differentiated effector memory CD45RA+ cells.

Specimen: naive CD8+ T cells sorted from blood. The source is a man aged 18 to 30 in good health. This rearrangement joins TRBV2 to TRBJ2-7; 7 positions agree with TRBD1. This CDR3 is CASSGQGIGEQYF. DNA for the CDR3: TGTGCCAGCAGTGGACAGGGTATTGGCGAGCAGTACTTC.